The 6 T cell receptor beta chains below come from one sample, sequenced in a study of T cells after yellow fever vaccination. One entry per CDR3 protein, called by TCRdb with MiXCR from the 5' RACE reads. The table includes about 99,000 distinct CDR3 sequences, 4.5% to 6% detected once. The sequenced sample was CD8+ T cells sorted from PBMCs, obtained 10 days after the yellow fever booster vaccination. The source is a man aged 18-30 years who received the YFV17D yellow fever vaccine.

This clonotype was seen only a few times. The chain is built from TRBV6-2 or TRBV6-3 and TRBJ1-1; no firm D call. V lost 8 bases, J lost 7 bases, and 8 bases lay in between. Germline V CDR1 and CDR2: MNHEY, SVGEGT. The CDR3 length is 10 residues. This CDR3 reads CASFSGEAFF. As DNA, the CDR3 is TGTGCCAGCTTTTCCGGTGAAGCTTTCTTT.

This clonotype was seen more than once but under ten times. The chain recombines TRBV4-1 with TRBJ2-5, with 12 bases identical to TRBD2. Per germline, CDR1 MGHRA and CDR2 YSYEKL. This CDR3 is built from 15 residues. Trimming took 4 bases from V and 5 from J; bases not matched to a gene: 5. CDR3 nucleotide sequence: TGCGCCAGCAGCCTACTAGCGGGGGGCGGCGAGACCCAGTACTTC. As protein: CASSLLAGGGETQYF.

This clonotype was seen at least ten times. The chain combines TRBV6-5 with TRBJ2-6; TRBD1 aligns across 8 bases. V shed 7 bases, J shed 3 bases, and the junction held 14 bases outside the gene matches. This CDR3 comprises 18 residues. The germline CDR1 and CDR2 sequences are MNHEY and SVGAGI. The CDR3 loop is CASNLYRGAPGGANVLTF. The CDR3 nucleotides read TGTGCCAGCAACCTCTACAGGGGGGCGCCTGGTGGGGCCAACGTCCTGACTTTC.

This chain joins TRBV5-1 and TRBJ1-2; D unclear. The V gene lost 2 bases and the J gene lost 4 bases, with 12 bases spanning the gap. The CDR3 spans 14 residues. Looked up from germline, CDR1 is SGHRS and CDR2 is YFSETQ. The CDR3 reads CASSFNLPLYGYTF. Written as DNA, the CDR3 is TGCGCCAGCAGCTTTAACCTCCCCCTCTATGGCTACACCTTC.

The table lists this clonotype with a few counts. This CDR3 reads CASSYGSTTDYNSPLHF. The DNA of the CDR3 is TGTGCCAGCAGTTATGGGTCCACCACCGACTATAATTCACCCCTCCACTTT. The chain combines TRBV6-5 with TRBJ1-6, with D hard to call. V lost 3 bases to trimming and J lost 3 bases, with 15 bases between them. The CDR3 has 17 amino acids. CDR1 MNHEY and CDR2 SVGAGI come from the germline V gene.

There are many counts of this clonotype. CDR3 DNA: TGCAGCGTTGCGTCAGGGGTAGAGCAAGAGACCCAGTACTTC. The encoded protein is CSVASGVEQETQYF. The chain couples TRBV29-1 to TRBJ2-5; D might be TRBD1 (6 bases). Between the trimmed V and J ends, which lost 4 bases and 2 bases, there was a span of 14 bases. Germline CDR1 SQVTM, CDR2 ANQGSEA. The CDR3 runs 14 residues.